This note documents a single T cell receptor (beta chain) sequence. The antigen remains unidentified. Findings and limits, study-wide: Tumor memory CD4+ T cell TCR gene usage was found to cluster with blood and lymph node memory CD4+ cells and with lymph node naive CD4+ cells. Tumor Treg TCRs overlapped most with tumor naive CD4+ cells.

Purified naive CD4+ T cells were depleted of CD25+ Tregs. Semi-nested PCR with Nested Universal Primer A followed constant-region reverse priming of full-length variable regions. Using its own MiXCR run on the 5' RACE reads, TCRdb lists one record per CDR3 protein. The sample has 40,000 to 65,000 distinct CDR3 sequences, approximately 25% seen once. Trimming shortened V by 5 bases and J by 8 bases, and 12 bases separated the two germline ends. The germline gives CDR1 SEHNR, CDR2 FQNEAQ (reference sequence). The CDR3 length is 13 residues. The source material was tumor-infiltrating naive CD4+ T cells sorted from the breast tumor. Stated subset: naive CD4+ T cells, CD4+CD45RA+CD25-. V gene TRBV7-9 combines with J gene TRBJ1-4; D ambiguous. The TCR originated in a female donor with breast cancer. CDR3 bases: TGTGCCAGCAGCCCGTCGGTTTACGAAAAACTGTTTTTT. Its translation is CASSPSVYEKLFF.